This T cell receptor beta chain was observed in a study of hypomethylating agent response in myelodysplastic syndrome. Measured with immunoSEQ multiplex PCR; TCRdb has only the in-frame clones, and not every one. The sample lists over 2,500 clones; about four fifths were seen once. Germline-derived CDR1 and CDR2 are MNHEY and SMNVEV (reference sequence). This CDR3 spans 14 amino acids. This specimen consisted of bone marrow, obtained before or after starting hypomethylating agent treatment for myelodysplastic syndrome (not recorded which). V and J are TRBV27 and TRBJ2-5, with 11 bases that match TRBD2. The J call could be wrong; TRBJ2-7 is a better fit for the DNA end. The receptor's source is a human donor with myelodysplastic syndrome. The CDR3 region is CASYTSGRNYEQYF. The CDR3 DNA reads as TGTGCCAGTTATACTAGCGGGAGAAACTACGAGCAGTACTTC.